A single count supports the clone carrying this TCR beta chain. In the study's own analysis: Using reference gene primer amplification, nucleated cell counts were estimated. The data were produced by immunoSEQ multiplex PCR, yet TCRdb's version contains in-frame clones alone and is incomplete. That table is the source of V, J and clone size, and D and trimming were worked out from the DNA. The sample records roughly 200,000 clones, 70% to 90% being singletons. This sample was included in a study of blood T cell repertoires in COVID-19. The CDR3 is 18 residues long. J was trimmed by 0 bases and V by 5 bases; bases with no gene match: 8. From germline, CDR1 is SEHNR and CDR2 FQNEAQ (reference sequence).

This TCR derives from a human donor with active or convalescent COVID-19. The donor label of this sample is uncertain. The genes are TRBV7-9 and TRBJ2-3, with TRBD2 matching 13 bases. Sequencing was performed on peripheral blood. In nucleotides, the CDR3 is TGTGCCAGCAGCCCGGGACTAGCGGGGCTGACTAGCACAGATACGCAGTATTTT. Residues: CASSPGLAGLTSTDTQYF.